This TCR beta chain is drawn from a study of cytomegalovirus exposure and HLA in healthy donors (dated by TCRdb to about 2017). Concerning the study at large: According to an earlier analysis of 587 of the donors, some 170 million T cells yielded 95 million to 140 million unique TCR beta sequences and less than 300 Gb of sequence data. Roughly 300 gigabases of sequencing data and tens of millions of unique TCR sequences were included in an early release covering over 600 HLA-typed donors. To predict cytomegalovirus infection status, the study brought together high-throughput TCR immunosequencing, statistical association of individual TCRs with disease status, and machine learning. Along with the approximately 700-subject first cohort, a separate validation cohort of around 120 different subjects was used. Rather than drawing on any new phenotypic data, the later analysis identified candidate immune exposures from TCR beta sequences and the way those sequences occurred across donors. The genetic ancestry cluster associated with self-reported Caucasian donors included around four fifths of the 398 genotyped donors. The study profiled the T cell repertoires of hundreds of subjects by immunosequencing and related them to cytomegalovirus serostatus. HLA typing covered class I and class II loci at four-digit resolution. The aim of the study was to test whether cataloging public T cell receptors could identify signatures of past pathogen exposure. To study patterns of TCR occurrence, a later analysis re-analyzed previously published TCR beta repertoires from around 660 donors and added high-resolution HLA genotyping. Genome-wide SNP genotypes for about 65% of the roughly 670 donors were used in a later genetic analysis, which treated that subset as a discovery cohort. The number of donors typed differed by locus, with 629-630 for A, B, C, DRB1 and DQB1, roughly 550 for DQA1, 606 for DPA1, and some 440 for DPB1. Among 300 to 450 genotyped donors of the cohort, an average of about 240,000 unique TCR beta nucleotide sequences were sequenced per donor, about a sixth of them non-productive. Four to six DR-DQ haplotypes were handled as single units for association and clustering, since linkage in the cohort was strong. Every repertoire in the discovery cohort had been generated on one and the same sequencing platform. Donor age, sex, ethnicity and CMV serostatus were compiled together with the repertoire data. To decide whether each TCR beta V gene segment behaved as functional or pseudogenic, an earlier analysis of approximately 620 of the donors relied on high-throughput TCR beta sequencing.

The CDR3 sequence holds 13 residues, the cysteine and phenylalanine included. Of the read, only the CDR3 DNA is kept; its 39 bases are in frame from base 1. Trimmed from V: 4 bases; trimmed from J: 3 bases; junction bases lacking a gene match: 3. The germline V gene sets CDR1 to KGHSH and CDR2 to LQKENI. Study-level results and caveats: Immune exposure information for the cohort was limited to CMV serostatus. In a later analysis, some 18,000 TCR beta sequences were associated with specific HLA alleles at a false discovery rate of 0.05. According to the authors, the approach could potentially be generalized to other disease states and immunological phenotypes. In an earlier analysis of under 600 of the donors, most TCR beta V segments were observed in productive rearrangements about 87% or about 30% of the time, broadly matching IMGT annotations. Several of the top co-occurrence clusters appeared to be linked to parvovirus B19, influenza, CMV and Epstein-Barr virus, according to a later analysis. Linkage disequilibrium might explain the correlated functional status among segregating V segments, but an unknown experimental factor could not be ruled out. In vitro tests confirmed that a few of the cytomegalovirus-associated TCR beta chains recognize cytomegalovirus antigens. The study gave a list of roughly 150 TCR beta chains associated with cytomegalovirus. The classifier was reported to diagnose cytomegalovirus status with high specificity and sensitivity in both the original and validation cohorts. HLA typing was unavailable for some donors at each locus, so association tests used only the typed subset. A cluster of highly shared sequence variants was judged likely to represent a technical artifact of the sequencing pipeline. According to a later genetic analysis, donors in an Asian-associated ancestry cluster had fewer N-insertions in productive TCRs than the approximately 710-donor mean. A later analysis found that TCR association rates varied across HLA loci, with DRB1 alleles showing the most associated TCRs and HLA-C alleles the fewest. The 87-base-pair reads could not distinguish some IMGT-functional V segments, including TRBV6-2 and TRBV6-3, so those segments were excluded. An association between a missense DCLRE1C variant and V-gene and J-gene trimming of TCR beta chains was found in a later genetic analysis and replicated in an independent cohort. The cohort was sequenced for TCR beta chains only, and without alpha or paired-chain data the features that could be detected were limited. A later analysis found that most CMV-associated TCR beta chains appeared HLA-restricted, with HLA associations seemingly driven largely by CMV exposure. Presence/absence analyses assumed roughly uniform sequencing depth across donors, an assumption that may not hold. A later analysis found that HLA-associated TCR beta chains were more clonally expanded and had lower generation probabilities than equally common non-associated chains. Most TCR sequences were observed very rarely across donors, whereas some public TCRs were present in many individuals. Strong co-occurrence of HLA alleles, especially DR and DQ, made assigning TCR associations to individual alleles difficult. A further reported finding was that TCR beta sequences accurately predicted the HLA-A and HLA-B alleles for most subjects in the first cohort. The earlier analysis of approximately 560 of the donors excluded some 16 rarely observed V segments, including chromosome 9 orphons, because counts were too low.

The cohort consisted of 650 to 700 healthy bone marrow donors. All cohort members were sampled while nominally healthy, although unrecorded immune exposures were likely present. The donor tested CMV seropositive, placing the donor among the 250 to 350 seropositive members of the cohort. Each donor provided a peripheral blood sample, and peripheral blood mononuclear cells were used for TCR beta sequencing. Genomic DNA extraction from the blood cell samples was performed with the Qiagen DNeasy Blood Extraction Kit. Library construction relied on the immunoSEQ multiplex PCR assay. For the multiplex PCR, a mixture combining 60 forward primers for TCR Vbeta segments and 13 reverse primers for TCR Jbeta segments was used. Amplification of the CDR3 region of rearranged TCR beta genes was performed with a multiplex PCR assay on genomic DNA. On the Illumina HiSeq System, the amplified TCR beta libraries were sequenced as 87-base-pair reads. In the source study's methods: A later analysis counted some 80 million unique TCR beta chains across the 650 to 800 repertoires, and around 9.9 million of these chains were shared by at least two donors. Raw reads were error-corrected and collapsed into unique sequences by a nearest-neighbor algorithm in which closely related sequences were merged to remove PCR and sequencing errors. V, D and J gene segments were assigned by aligning CDR3 sequences to IMGT reference sequences. For a sequence to be retained, at least a six-nucleotide match to both a V gene segment and a J gene segment was required. A rearrangement was called productive if the CDR3 had no stop codons and remained in frame with V and J, and every other rearrangement was called non-productive. CDR3 was defined according to IMGT convention as the region running from the second conserved V-encoded cysteine to the conserved J-encoded phenylalanine. The earlier analysis of about 620 of the donors excluded sequences that lacked an unambiguous match to a single V gene segment. An earlier analysis of several hundred of the donors called V segments functional above 56.7% productive rearrangements and segregating when the between-donor standard deviation exceeded 5%. A statistical classification framework was built for diagnosing cytomegalovirus status from the catalog of TCR beta chain sequences. In a later analysis, TCR nucleotide sequences were compared against IMGT/GENE-DB human TR gene sequences so that V and J genes could be assigned. Using the TCRdist pipeline, a later analysis assigned CDR3 sequences along with most-parsimonious VDJ recombination scenarios. In a later analysis, every TCR beta chain was defined by the combination of its CDR3 amino acid sequence and its V-gene family, and reads without a unique V-gene family were dropped. To address suspected cross-contamination and a sequencing artifact, a later analysis removed over 500 highly shared, low-generation-probability nucleotide sequences. In a later analysis, a clonal expansion index for each public chain was calculated from normalized within-repertoire ranks of inferred template counts. A later analysis computed generation probabilities with a VDJ recombination model fitted to out-of-frame rearrangements, and checked the results against IGoR. Hypergeometric tests were used in a later analysis to score TCR-TCR, TCR-HLA and TCR-CMV co-occurrence, with a repertoire-size bias correction applied to the TCR pairs. To estimate false discovery rates, a later analysis permuted the HLA or CMV assignments 20 times. In a later analysis, co-occurring TCRs were grouped using DBSCAN, with TCRdist sequence similarity added in when clustering inside HLA-allele-positive subsets. Co-occurrence clustering excluded repertoires with fewer than 30,000 or more than 120,000 public chains, plus five with anomalous nucleotide sharing. Entries here come from immuneACCESS through TCRdb and include only in-frame sequences with V and J called. Some clones fail to appear in such tables; in the studies checked, an unresolved V gene covers under half of the shortfall, and the cause of the remainder is unknown. The DNA gave D and trimming, while V, J and clone size come from that table. The sample table lists 200,000 or so clones, roughly 80% of them with a count of one. 6% to 8% of the sample rests with the top ten.

Concerning this clone itself: The antigen it binds to is not known. No per-base quality is available; no much larger clone lies one base away.

The rearranged segments are TRBV18 and TRBJ2-7, and TRBD1 matches 7 of the central bases. Sequencing was performed on PBMCs. The source is a woman in her fifties or sixties in good health and CMV-seropositive. CDR3 region: CASSLGTDYEQYF. In nucleotides, the sequence is TGTGCCAGCTCACTTGGGACAGACTACGAGCAGTACTTC.